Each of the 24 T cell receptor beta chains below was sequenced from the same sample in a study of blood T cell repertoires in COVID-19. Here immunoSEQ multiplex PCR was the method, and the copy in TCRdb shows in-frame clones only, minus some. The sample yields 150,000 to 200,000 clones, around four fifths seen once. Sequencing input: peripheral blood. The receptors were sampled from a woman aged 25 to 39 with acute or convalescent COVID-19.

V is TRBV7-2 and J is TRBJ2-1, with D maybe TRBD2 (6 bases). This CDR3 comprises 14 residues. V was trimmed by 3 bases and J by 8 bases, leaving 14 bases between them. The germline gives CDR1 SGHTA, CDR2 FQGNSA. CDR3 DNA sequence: TGTGCCAGCAGCTTCGGGAGCCTAGGCGATGAGCAGTTCTTC. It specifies CASSFGSLGDEQFF.

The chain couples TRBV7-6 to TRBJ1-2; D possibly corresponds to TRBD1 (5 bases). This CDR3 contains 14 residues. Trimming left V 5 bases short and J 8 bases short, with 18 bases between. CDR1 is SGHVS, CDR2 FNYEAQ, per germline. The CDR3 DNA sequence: TGTGCCAGCAGCCCCCCGGCGGGGGGTAGGGGCTACACCTTC. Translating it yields CASSPPAGGRGYTF.

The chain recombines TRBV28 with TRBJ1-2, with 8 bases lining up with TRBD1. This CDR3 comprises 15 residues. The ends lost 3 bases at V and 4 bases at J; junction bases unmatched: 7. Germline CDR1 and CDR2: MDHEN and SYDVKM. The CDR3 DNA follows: TGTGCCAGCAGTTTCAGGGGGCAGGTCCTCTATGGCTACACCTTC. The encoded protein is CASSFRGQVLYGYTF.

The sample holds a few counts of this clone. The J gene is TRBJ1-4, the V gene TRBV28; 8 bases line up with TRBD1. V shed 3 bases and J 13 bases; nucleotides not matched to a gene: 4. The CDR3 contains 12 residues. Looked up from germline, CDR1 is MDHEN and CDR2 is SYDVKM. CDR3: CASSFQGARLFF. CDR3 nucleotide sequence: TGTGCCAGCAGTTTCCAGGGGGCTAGACTGTTTTTT.

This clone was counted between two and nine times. The DNA of the CDR3 is TGTGCCAGCAGTCTTACTAGCGGGAGTATCGATGAGCAGTTCTTC. Translating it yields CASSLTSGSIDEQFF. This rearrangement joins TRBV27 to TRBJ2-1; 11 bases are a match to TRBD2. J gave up 8 bases and V 5 bases, and 8 bases lay outside the gene matches. This CDR3 is 15 amino acids long. Germline V gene data show CDR1 as MNHEY and CDR2 as SMNVEV (reference sequence).

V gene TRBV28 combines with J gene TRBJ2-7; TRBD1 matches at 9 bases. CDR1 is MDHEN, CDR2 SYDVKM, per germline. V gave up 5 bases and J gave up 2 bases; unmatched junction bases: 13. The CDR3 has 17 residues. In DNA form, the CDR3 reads TGTGCCAGCAGTCCATCCCTTTTAAGGGACAGGGCCTACGAGCAGTACTTC. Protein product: CASSPSLLRDRAYEQYF.

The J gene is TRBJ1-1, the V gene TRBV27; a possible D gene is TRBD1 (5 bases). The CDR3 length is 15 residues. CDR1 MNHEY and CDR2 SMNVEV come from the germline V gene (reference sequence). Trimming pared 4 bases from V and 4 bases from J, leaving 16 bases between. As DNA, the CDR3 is TGTGCCAGCAGTTCGAGGACAAGTTGGGCCACTGAAGCTTTCTTT. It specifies CASSSRTSWATEAFF.

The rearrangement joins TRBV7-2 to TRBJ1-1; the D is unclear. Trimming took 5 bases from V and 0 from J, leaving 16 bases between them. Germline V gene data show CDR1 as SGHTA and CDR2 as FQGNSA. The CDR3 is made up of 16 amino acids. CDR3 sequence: CASSPSAGFMNTEAFF. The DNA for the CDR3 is TGTGCCAGCAGCCCATCGGCAGGTTTCATGAACACTGAAGCTTTCTTT.

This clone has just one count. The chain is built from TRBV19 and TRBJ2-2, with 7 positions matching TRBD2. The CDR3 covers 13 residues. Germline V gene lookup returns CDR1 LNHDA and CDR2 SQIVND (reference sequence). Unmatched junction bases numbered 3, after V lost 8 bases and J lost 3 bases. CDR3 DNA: TGTGCCAGTTTGGGGGGGTACACCGGGGAGCTGTTTTTT. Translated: CASLGGYTGELFF.

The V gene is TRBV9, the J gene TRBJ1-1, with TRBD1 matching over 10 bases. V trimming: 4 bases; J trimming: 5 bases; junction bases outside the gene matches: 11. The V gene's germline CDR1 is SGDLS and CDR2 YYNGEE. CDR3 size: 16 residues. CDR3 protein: CASSKTGQGDVTEAFF. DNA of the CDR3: TGTGCCAGCAGCAAGACCGGACAGGGGGACGTGACTGAAGCTTTCTTT.

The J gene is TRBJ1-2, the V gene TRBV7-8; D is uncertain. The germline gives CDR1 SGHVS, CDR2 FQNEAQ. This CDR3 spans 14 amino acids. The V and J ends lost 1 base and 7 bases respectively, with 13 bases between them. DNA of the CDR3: TGTGCCAGCAGCTTAGACCCGCTGCGGTCTGGCTACACCTTC. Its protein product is CASSLDPLRSGYTF.

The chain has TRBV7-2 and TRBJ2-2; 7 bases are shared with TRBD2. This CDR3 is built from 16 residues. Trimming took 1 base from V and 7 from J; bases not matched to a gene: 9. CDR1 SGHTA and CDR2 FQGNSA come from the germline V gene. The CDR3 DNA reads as TGTGCCAGCAGCTTAGGTTTGGCGGGAGCGGGCGGGGAGCTGTTTTTT. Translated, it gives CASSLGLAGAGGELFF.

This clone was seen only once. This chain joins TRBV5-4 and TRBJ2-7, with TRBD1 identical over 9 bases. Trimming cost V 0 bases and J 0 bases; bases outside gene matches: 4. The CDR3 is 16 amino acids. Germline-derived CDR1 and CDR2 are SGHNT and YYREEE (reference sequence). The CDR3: CASSLGQGGSSYEQYF. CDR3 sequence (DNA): TGTGCCAGCAGCTTGGGACAGGGGGGAAGCTCCTACGAGCAGTACTTC.

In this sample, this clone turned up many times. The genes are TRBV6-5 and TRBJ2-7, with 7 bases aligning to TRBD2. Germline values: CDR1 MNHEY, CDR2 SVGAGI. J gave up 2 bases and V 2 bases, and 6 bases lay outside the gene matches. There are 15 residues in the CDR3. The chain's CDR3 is CASSYGWRGTYEQYF. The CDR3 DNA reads TGTGCCAGCAGTTACGGTTGGCGGGGGACCTACGAGCAGTACTTC.

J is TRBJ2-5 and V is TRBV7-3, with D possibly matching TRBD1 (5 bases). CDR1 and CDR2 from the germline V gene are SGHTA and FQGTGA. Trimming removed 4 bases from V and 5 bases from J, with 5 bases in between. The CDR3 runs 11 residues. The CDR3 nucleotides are TGTGCCAGCAGCTCAGGGGAGACCCAGTACTTC. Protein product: CASSSGETQYF.

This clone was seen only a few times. In DNA, the CDR3 is TGTGCCAGCAGCCCCGGCGGGACCCGTTACAATGAGCAGTTCTTC. This translates into CASSPGGTRYNEQFF. The chain joins TRBV28 to TRBJ2-1; a weak D match, TRBD2 (6 bases). Germline V CDR1 and CDR2: MDHEN, SYDVKM. The CDR3 runs 15 residues. V shed 6 bases and J shed 4 bases, with 16 bases lying between them. Together with reference TRBV28 and TRBJ2-1, the CDR3 gives the full variable domain: DVKVTQSSRYLVKRTGEKVFLECVQDMDHENMFWYRQDPGLGLRLIYFSYDVKMKEKGDIPEGYSVSREKKERFSLILESASTNQTSMYLCASSPGGTRYNEQFFGPGTRLTVL.

The CDR3 sequence: CASSLGDRGLRGYTF. CDR3 sequence (DNA): TGTGCCAGCAGTTTAGGAGACAGGGGATTGCGGGGCTACACCTTC. The rearrangement joins TRBV28 to TRBJ1-2; 8 positions match TRBD1. The trim removed 2 bases at V and 8 bases at J, leaving 10 bases unmatched. There are 15 residues in the CDR3. The germline V gene encodes CDR1 MDHEN and CDR2 SYDVKM.

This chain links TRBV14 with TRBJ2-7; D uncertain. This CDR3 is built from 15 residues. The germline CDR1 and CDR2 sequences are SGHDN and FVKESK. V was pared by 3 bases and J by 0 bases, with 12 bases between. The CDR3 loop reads CASSQELLSSYEQYF. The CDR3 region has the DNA TGTGCCAGCAGCCAGGAGCTCCTAAGCTCCTACGAGCAGTACTTC.

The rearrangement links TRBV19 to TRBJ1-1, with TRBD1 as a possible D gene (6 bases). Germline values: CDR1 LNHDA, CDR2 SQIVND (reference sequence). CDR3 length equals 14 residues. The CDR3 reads CPWVNRAENTEAFF. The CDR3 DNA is TGTCCATGGGTGAACAGGGCTGAGAACACTGAAGCTTTCTTT.

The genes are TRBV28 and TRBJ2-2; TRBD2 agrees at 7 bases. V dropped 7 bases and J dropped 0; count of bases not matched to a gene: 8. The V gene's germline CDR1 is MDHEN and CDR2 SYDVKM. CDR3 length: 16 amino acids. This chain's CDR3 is CASMGGGFANTGELFF. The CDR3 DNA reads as TGTGCCAGCATGGGCGGGGGATTTGCGAACACCGGGGAGCTGTTTTTT.

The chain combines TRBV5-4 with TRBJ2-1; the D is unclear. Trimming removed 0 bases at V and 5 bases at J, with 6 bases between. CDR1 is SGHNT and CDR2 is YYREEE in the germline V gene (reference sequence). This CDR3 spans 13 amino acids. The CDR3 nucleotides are TGTGCCAGCAGCTTGGGTCCCGACAATGAGCAGTTCTTC. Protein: CASSLGPDNEQFF.

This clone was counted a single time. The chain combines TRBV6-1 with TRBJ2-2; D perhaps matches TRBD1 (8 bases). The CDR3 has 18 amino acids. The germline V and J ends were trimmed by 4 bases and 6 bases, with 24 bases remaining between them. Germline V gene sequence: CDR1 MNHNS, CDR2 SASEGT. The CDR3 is CASSGTGSAGVWAGELFF. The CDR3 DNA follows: TGTGCCAGCAGTGGGACAGGGAGTGCGGGAGTTTGGGCCGGGGAGCTGTTTTTT.

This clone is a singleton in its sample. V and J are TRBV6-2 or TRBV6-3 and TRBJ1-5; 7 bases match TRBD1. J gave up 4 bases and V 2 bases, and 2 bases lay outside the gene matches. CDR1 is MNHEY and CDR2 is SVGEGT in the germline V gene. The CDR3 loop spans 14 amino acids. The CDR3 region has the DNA TGTGCCAGCAGTTACGTCAGGGGGAATCAGCCCCAGCATTTT. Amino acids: CASSYVRGNQPQHF.

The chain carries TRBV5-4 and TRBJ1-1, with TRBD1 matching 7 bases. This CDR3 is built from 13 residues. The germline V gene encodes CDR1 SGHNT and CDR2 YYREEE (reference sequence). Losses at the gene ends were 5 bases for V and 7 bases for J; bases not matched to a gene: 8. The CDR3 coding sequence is TGTGCCAGCAGTACGACAGGGAACTTTGAAGCTTTCTTT. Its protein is CASSTTGNFEAFF.